The 5 T cell receptor beta chains presented below share a single source sample, sequenced in a study of blood T cell repertoires in COVID-19. Some clones are missing from TCRdb's copy, which holds only in-frame ones; the method was immunoSEQ multiplex PCR. The data show under 90,000 clones, roughly 84% seen once. Material: peripheral blood. The receptors derive from an elderly man with acute or convalescent COVID-19.

The V gene is TRBV27, the J gene TRBJ2-5, with TRBD2 as a possible D gene (6 bases). This CDR3 region has 13 residues. Germline V lookup: CDR1 MNHEY, CDR2 SMNVEV (reference sequence). The V end lost 3 bases, the J end lost 3 bases, and 8 bases lay between the germline ends. The CDR3 DNA reads as TGTGCCAGCAGTTTGAGGAGGGAAGAGACCCAGTACTTC. This encodes CASSLRREETQYF.

A few counts support this clone. The genes are TRBV11-2 and TRBJ2-4, with a tentative D call TRBD1 (6 bases). CDR1 and CDR2 (germline): SGHAT, FQNNGV. The CDR3 extends over 16 amino acids. Trimming shortened V by 0 bases and J by 1 base, and 10 bases separated the two germline ends. CDR3 residues: CASSLERGMAKNIQYF. The CDR3 DNA is TGTGCCAGCAGCTTAGAAAGGGGGATGGCCAAAAACATTCAGTACTTC.

V and J are TRBV4-3 and TRBJ1-4, with 7 nucleotides matching TRBD1. V lost 0 bases, J lost 6 bases, and 16 bases stayed unmatched. The CDR3 loop spans 19 amino acids. Germline values: CDR1 LGHNA, CDR2 YSLEER. The CDR3 region is CASSQDGPADRDGHEKLFF. The CDR3 DNA sequence: TGCGCCAGCAGCCAAGATGGCCCGGCCGACAGGGATGGGCATGAAAAACTGTTTTTT.

This clone came up once. The V gene is TRBV19, the J gene TRBJ1-1; D call uncertain. Trimming shortened V by 3 bases and J by 0 bases, and 11 bases separated the two germline ends. CDR3 length: 15 amino acids. Germline V gene lookup returns CDR1 LNHDA and CDR2 SQIVND (reference sequence). The CDR3 reads CASSMSGRMNTEAFF. The CDR3 nucleotides are TGTGCCAGTAGTATGAGCGGCAGGATGAACACTGAAGCTTTCTTT.

This CDR3 reads CASSVQGSSSPLHF. The CDR3 nucleotides read TGTGCCAGCAGCGTTCAGGGGTCTAGTTCACCCCTCCACTTT. The V and J genes are TRBV7-9 and TRBJ1-6, with a tentative D call TRBD1 (6 bases). Germline V gives CDR1 SEHNR, CDR2 FQNEAQ (reference sequence). Trimming cost V 5 bases and J 9 bases, with 14 bases left between them. The length of the CDR3 is 14 residues.